Below, one TCR beta chain is given with its context. This entry comes from a study of beta chain features in type 1 diabetes. Investigators reverse transcribed all isolated RNA, so they sequenced expressed TCRB transcripts. TCRdb's copy holds only in-frame clones and misses some; the assay was immunoSEQ multiplex PCR. The data hold 90,000 to 110,000 clones, with less than 40% observed a single time. Between the trimmed V and J ends, which lost 3 bases and 1 base, there was a span of 15 bases. In germline, CDR1 is KGHSH, CDR2 LQKENI. This CDR3 comprises 16 residues. Sequenced input: stem cell memory CD4+ T cells from blood. This sequence originates from a young woman in good health. V usage is TRBV18 and J usage is TRBJ1-1; tentatively, D is TRBD1 (6 bases). The CDR3 region has the DNA TGTGCCAGCTCACCGACTCAGGGGACCCGGAACACTGAAGCTTTCTTT. Encoded protein: CASSPTQGTRNTEAFF.